These 14 T cell receptor beta chains came from one sample sequenced in a study of blood T cell repertoires in COVID-19. Libraries were prepared by immunoSEQ multiplex PCR; TCRdb keeps only in-frame clonotypes and omits some of them. The sample holds about 400,000 clones; approximately 85% are singletons and the top ten take around 2%. Sequencing was performed on PBMCs or T cells enriched from blood (not recorded which). These receptors all come from a woman aged 40 to 50 with acute COVID-19.

The genes are TRBV5-4 and TRBJ2-7, with D perhaps TRBD1 (6 bases). The germline V gene has CDR1 SGHNT and CDR2 YYREEE (reference sequence). This CDR3 comprises 15 residues. Trimming pared 4 bases from V and 0 bases from J, leaving 14 bases between. The DNA of the CDR3 is TGTGCCAGCAGCCCGGGACAACGCGTCTCCTACGAGCAGTACTTC. Translation: CASSPGQRVSYEQYF.

V gene TRBV10-1 combines with J gene TRBJ2-2; D is possibly TRBD1 (6 bases). The germline V gene encodes CDR1 WNHNN and CDR2 SYGVQD (reference sequence). V was clipped by 2 bases and J by 1 base, with 11 bases between them. The CDR3 is 16 residues long. CDR3 sequence reads: CASSEVSGENTGELFF. In DNA, the CDR3 is TGCGCCAGCAGTGAGGTCTCAGGGGAGAACACCGGGGAGCTGTTTTTT.

The V and J genes are TRBV10-3 and TRBJ1-1; 7 bases are a match to TRBD1. The length of the CDR3 is 15 residues. The J segment lost 0 bases and the V segment lost 3 bases, leaving 4 bases of the junction unmatched. Germline lookup yields CDR1 ENHRY and CDR2 SYGVKD. CDR3: CAISDSGTVNTEAFF. In DNA, the CDR3 is TGTGCCATCAGTGATTCCGGGACAGTGAACACTGAAGCTTTCTTT.

This chain links TRBV3-1 (or the pseudogene TRBV3-2) with TRBJ2-1; 11 nucleotides line up with TRBD2. The V segment lost 0 bases and the J segment 4 bases; nucleotides outside the gene matches: 2. Germline assignment: CDR1 LGHDT and CDR2 YNNKEL (reference sequence). The CDR3 loop spans 16 amino acids. CDR3 sequence: CASSQDVAGGYNEQFF. DNA for the CDR3: TGTGCCAGCAGCCAAGATGTAGCGGGGGGGTACAATGAGCAGTTCTTC.

The chain combines TRBV3-1 (or the pseudogene TRBV3-2) with TRBJ2-3, with D hard to call. V lost 2 bases and J lost 2, with 14 bases in between. Germline CDR1 LGHDT, CDR2 YNNKEL (reference sequence). The CDR3 has 16 amino acids. This chain's CDR3 is CASSQILGGSTDTQYF. In DNA, the CDR3 is TGTGCCAGCAGCCAAATACTTGGCGGATCCACAGATACGCAGTATTTT.

The chain couples TRBV5-8 to TRBJ1-5; D not certain. The V and J ends lost 4 bases and 4 bases respectively, with 3 bases between them. The germline gives CDR1 SGHTS, CDR2 YDEGEE. The CDR3 has 11 amino acids. CDR3 sequence (DNA): TGTGCCAGCAGCCTAAATCAGCCCCAGCATTTT. Translating gives CASSLNQPQHF.

The genes are TRBV2 and TRBJ1-6, with D perhaps TRBD1 (5 bases). CDR3 length: 16 residues. Germline assignment: CDR1 SNHLY and CDR2 FYNNEI. V lost 4 bases, J lost 6 bases, and 16 bases lay in between. CDR3 nucleotides: TGTGCCAGCAGTGGGGGGACGGGGGGAGTTAATTCACCCCTCCACTTT. This gives the protein CASSGGTGGVNSPLHF.

CDR3 residues: CASSPTDRTVIQETQYF. The CDR3 DNA reads as TGTGCCAGCAGTCCCACTGACCGGACAGTAATCCAAGAGACCCAGTACTTC. The chain is built from TRBV6-6 and TRBJ2-5; D is possibly TRBD1 (6 bases). This CDR3 is 17 amino acids long. Per the germline V gene, CDR1 is MNHNY and CDR2 is SVGAGI (reference sequence). V was clipped by 5 bases and J by 1 base, with 20 bases between them.

The V gene is TRBV5-1, the J gene TRBJ1-2; 10 positions match TRBD1. This CDR3 is 15 amino acids long. Germline trimming cut 3 bases from V and 4 bases from J; bases unmatched to any gene: 6. Germline CDR1 is SGHRS and CDR2 is YFSETQ. CDR3 DNA: TGCGCCAGCAGCTCCGGGACAGGGGAAATCTATGGCTACACCTTC. Translating it yields CASSSGTGEIYGYTF.

The V call is TRBV7-2, the J call TRBJ2-3; D is undetermined. CDR1 is SGHTA, CDR2 FQGNSA, per germline. V shed 2 bases and J shed 3 bases, with 9 bases lying between them. This CDR3 region has 14 residues. The CDR3 protein is CASSLSRQTDTQYF. For the CDR3, the DNA is TGTGCCAGCAGCTTATCTAGGCAGACAGATACGCAGTATTTT.

This rearrangement joins TRBV12-5 to TRBJ1-2, with 10 nucleotides matching TRBD1. The V gene's germline CDR1 is LGHNT and CDR2 FRNRAP. The CDR3 length is 15 residues. The V and J ends lost 5 bases and 2 bases, in that order; junction bases with no gene match: 5. The CDR3 DNA reads as TGTGCTAGTGGTGCCGGACAGGGGGGCAACTATGGCTACACCTTC. As protein: CASGAGQGGNYGYTF.

J is TRBJ2-2 and V is TRBV7-9; D is possibly TRBD2 (6 bases). The CDR3 has 15 amino acids. Trimming pared 5 bases from V and 3 bases from J, leaving 13 bases between. Germline CDR1 is SEHNR and CDR2 is FQNEAQ (reference sequence). CDR3 sequence reads: CASSTGTDYTGELFF. In DNA, the CDR3 is TGTGCCAGCAGCACCGGGACTGATTACACCGGGGAGCTGTTTTTT.

V and J are TRBV6-5 and TRBJ1-2; no definite D call. The germline V and J ends were trimmed by 1 base and 6 bases, with 6 bases remaining between them. The CDR3 loop spans 12 amino acids. Germline V CDR1 and CDR2: MNHEY, SVGAGI. The CDR3 spells CASSYYGDGYTF. CDR3 in DNA: TGTGCCAGCAGTTACTACGGGGATGGCTACACCTTC.

The sample holds many counts of this clone. The rearrangement links TRBV19 to TRBJ1-1; 9 nucleotides match TRBD1. Looked up from germline, CDR1 is LNHDA and CDR2 is SQIVND (reference sequence). V was clipped by 6 bases and J by 8 bases; unmatched bases: 7. The CDR3 sequence is 13 residues long. The DNA of the CDR3 is TGTGCCAGTAGGCCACAGGGGGCCATGGAAGCTTTCTTT. Its protein is CASRPQGAMEAFF.